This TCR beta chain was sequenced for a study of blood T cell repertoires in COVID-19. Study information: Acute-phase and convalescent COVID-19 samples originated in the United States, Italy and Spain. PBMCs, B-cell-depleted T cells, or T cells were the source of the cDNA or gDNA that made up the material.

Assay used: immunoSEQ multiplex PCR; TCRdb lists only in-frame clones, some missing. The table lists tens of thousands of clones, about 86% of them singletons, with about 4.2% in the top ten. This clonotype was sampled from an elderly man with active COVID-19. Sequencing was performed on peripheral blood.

CDR3 protein: CASSPRTNYADTQYF. The CDR3 DNA reads as TGTGCCAGCAGTCCTCGGACTAATTACGCCGATACGCAGTATTTT. This chain connects TRBV6-5 to TRBJ2-3; possible D gene TRBD2, 6 bases. The CDR3 length is 15 residues. Deletions cut 5 bases from V and 6 bases from J, with 18 bases between. CDR1 MNHEY and CDR2 SVGAGI come from the germline V gene.